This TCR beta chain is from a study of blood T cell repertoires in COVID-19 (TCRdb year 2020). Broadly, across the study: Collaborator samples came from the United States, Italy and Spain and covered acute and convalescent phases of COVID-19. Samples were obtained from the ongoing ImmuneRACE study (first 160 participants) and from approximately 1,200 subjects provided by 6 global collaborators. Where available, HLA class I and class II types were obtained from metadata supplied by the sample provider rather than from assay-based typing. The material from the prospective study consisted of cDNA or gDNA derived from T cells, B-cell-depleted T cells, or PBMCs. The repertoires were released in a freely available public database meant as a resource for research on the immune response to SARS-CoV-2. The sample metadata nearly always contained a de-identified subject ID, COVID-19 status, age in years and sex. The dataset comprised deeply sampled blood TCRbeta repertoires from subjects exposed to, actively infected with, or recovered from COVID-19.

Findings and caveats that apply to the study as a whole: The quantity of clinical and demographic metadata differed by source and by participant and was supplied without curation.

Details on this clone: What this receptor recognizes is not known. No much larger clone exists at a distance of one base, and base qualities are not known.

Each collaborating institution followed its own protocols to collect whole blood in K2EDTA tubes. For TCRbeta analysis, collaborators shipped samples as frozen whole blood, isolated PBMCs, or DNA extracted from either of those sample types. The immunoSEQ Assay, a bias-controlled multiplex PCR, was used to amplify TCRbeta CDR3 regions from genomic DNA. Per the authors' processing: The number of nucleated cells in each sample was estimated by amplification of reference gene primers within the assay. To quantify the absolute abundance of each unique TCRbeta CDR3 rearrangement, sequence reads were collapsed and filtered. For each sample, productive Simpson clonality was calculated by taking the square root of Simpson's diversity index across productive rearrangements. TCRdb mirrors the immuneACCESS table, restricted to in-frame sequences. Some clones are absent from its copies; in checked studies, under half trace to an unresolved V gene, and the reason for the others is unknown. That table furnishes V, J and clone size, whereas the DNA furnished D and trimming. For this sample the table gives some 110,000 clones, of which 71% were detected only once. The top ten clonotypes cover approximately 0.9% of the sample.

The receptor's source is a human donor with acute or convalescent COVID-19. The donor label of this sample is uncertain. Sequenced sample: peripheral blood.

CDR3 loop: CASSPPGGWNQPQHF. The DNA sequence reads TGTGCCAGCAGCCCCCCCGGGGGGTGGAATCAGCCCCAGCATTTT. Recombination joined TRBV7-2 with TRBJ1-5; a tentative D call is TRBD1 (5 bases match). CDR1 and CDR2 are read off the germline V gene as SGHTA and FQGNSA. Its CDR3 holds 15 amino acids, cysteine through phenylalanine. Kept here is only the CDR3 DNA, which spans 45 bases and is read in frame from base 1. The V and J ends are trimmed by 5 bases and 4 bases, leaving 15 bases between them.